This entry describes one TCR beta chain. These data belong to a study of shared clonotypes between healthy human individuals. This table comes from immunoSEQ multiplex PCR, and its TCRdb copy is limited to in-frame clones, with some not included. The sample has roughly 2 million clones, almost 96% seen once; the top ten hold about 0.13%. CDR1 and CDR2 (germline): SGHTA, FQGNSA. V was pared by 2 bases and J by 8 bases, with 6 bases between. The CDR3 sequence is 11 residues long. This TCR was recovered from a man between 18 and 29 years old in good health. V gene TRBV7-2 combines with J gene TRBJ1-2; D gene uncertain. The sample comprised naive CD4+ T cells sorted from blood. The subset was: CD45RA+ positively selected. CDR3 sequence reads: CASSLLGGYTF. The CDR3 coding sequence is TGTGCCAGCAGCTTATTGGGCGGCTACACCTTC. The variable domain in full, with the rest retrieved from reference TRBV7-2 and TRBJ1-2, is GAGVSQSPSNKVTEKGKDVELRCDPISGHTALYWYRQSLGQGLEFLIYFQGNSAPDKSGLPSDRFSAERTGGSVSTLTIQRTQQEDSAVYLCASSLLGGYTFGSGTRLTVV.